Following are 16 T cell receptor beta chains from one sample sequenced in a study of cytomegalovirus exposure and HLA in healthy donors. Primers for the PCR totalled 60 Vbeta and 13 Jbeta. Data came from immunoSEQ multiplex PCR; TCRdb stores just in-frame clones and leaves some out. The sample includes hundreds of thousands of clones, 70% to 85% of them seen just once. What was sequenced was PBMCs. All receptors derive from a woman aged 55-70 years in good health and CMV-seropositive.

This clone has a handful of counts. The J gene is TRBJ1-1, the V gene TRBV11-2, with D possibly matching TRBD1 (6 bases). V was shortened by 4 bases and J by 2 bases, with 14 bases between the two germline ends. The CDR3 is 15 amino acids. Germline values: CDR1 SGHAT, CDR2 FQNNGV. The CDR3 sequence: CASSSPSRGNTEAFF. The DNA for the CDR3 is TGTGCCAGCAGCTCCCCCTCCAGGGGAAACACTGAAGCTTTCTTT. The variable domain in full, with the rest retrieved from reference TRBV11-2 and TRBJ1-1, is EAGVAQSPRYKIIEKRQSVAFWCNPISGHATLYWYQQILGQGPKLLIQFQNNGVVDDSQLPKDRFSAERLKGVDSTLKIQPAKLEDSAVYLCASSSPSRGNTEAFFGQGTRLTVV.

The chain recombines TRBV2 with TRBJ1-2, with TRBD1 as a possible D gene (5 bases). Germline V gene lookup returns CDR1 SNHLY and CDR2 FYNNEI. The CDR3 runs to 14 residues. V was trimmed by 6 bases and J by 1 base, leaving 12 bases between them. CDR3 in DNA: TGTGCCAGCAGCCCCCCGGGGGGTAACTATGGCTACACCTTC. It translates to CASSPPGGNYGYTF.

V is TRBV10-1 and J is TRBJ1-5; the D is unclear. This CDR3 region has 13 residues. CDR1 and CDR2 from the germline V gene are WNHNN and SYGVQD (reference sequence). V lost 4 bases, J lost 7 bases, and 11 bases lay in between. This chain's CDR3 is CASSATASQPQHF. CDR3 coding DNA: TGCGCCAGCAGTGCTACAGCCTCCCAGCCCCAGCATTTT.

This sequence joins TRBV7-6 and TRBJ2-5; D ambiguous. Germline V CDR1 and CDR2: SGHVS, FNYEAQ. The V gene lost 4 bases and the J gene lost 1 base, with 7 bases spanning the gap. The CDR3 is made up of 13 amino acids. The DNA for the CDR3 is TGTGCCAGCAGCTCTGGCACCCAAGAGACCCAGTACTTC. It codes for CASSSGTQETQYF.

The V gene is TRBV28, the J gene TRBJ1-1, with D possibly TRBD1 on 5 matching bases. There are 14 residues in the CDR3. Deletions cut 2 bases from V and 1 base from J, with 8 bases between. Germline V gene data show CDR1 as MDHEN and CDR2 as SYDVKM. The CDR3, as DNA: TGTGCCAGCAGTTTAAGGCAGGGGAACACTGAAGCTTTCTTT. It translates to CASSLRQGNTEAFF.

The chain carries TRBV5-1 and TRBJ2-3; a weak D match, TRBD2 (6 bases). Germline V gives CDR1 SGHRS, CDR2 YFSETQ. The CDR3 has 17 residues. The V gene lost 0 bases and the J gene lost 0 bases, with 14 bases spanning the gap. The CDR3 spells CASSLAALAASTDTQYF. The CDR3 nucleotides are TGCGCCAGCAGCTTGGCGGCGTTAGCGGCTAGCACAGATACGCAGTATTTT.

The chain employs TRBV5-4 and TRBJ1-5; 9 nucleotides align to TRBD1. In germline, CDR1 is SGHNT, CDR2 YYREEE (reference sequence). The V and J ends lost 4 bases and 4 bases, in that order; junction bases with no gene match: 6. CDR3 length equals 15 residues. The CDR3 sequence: CASSPGQGNNQPQHF. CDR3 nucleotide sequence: TGTGCCAGCAGCCCGGGACAGGGAAATAATCAGCCCCAGCATTTT.

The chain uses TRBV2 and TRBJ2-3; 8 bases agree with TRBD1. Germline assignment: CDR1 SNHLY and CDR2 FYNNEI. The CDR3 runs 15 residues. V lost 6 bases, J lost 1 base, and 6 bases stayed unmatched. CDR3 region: CASRFQTGGTDTQYF. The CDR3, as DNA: TGTGCCAGCAGGTTCCAGACAGGGGGCACAGATACGCAGTATTTT.

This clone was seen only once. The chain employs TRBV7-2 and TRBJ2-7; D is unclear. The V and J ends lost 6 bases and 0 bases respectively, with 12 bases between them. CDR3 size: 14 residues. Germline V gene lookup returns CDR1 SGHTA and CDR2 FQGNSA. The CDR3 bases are TGTGCCAGCAGTTCCCGGCGGAACTCCTACGAGCAGTACTTC. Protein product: CASSSRRNSYEQYF.

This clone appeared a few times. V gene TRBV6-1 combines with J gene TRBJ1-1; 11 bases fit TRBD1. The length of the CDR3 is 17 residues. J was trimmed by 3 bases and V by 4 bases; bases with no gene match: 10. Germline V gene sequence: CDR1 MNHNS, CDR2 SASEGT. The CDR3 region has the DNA TGTGCCAGCAGTGGGGTCCCCGGGACAGGGGGAGACACTGAAGCTTTCTTT. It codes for CASSGVPGTGGDTEAFF.

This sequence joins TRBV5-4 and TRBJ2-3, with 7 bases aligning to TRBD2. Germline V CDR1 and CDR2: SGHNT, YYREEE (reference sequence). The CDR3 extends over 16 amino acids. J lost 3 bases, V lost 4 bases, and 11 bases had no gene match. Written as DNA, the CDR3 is TGTGCCAGCAGCCCTCCCCCAAGCGGGGTAACAGATACGCAGTATTTT. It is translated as CASSPPPSGVTDTQYF.

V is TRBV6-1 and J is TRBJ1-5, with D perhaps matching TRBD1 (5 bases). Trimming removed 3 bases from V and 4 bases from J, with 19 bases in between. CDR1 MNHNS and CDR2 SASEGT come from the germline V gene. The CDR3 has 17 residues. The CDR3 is CASSDAHKASGNQPQHF. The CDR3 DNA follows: TGTGCCAGCAGTGACGCCCACAAGGCCTCAGGGAATCAGCCCCAGCATTTT.

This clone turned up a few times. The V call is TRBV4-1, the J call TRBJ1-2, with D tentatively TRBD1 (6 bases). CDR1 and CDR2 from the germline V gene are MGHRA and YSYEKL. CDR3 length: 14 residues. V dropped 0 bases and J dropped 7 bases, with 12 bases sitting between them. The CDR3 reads CASSQERGARGYTF. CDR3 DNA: TGCGCCAGCAGCCAAGAACGGGGGGCACGTGGCTACACCTTC.

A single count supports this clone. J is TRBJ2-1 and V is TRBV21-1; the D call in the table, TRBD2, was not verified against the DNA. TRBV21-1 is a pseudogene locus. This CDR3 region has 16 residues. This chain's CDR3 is CASSTYLRSSYNEQFF. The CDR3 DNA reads TGTGCCAGCAGCACCTATTTGCGGAGCTCCTACAATGAGCAGTTCTTC.

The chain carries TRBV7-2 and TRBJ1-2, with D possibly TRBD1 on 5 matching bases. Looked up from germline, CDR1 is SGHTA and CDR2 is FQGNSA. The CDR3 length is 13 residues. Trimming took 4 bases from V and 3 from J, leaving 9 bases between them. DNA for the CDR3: TGTGCCAGCAGCTCCCGGGGGGACTATGGCTACACCTTC. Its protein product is CASSSRGDYGYTF.

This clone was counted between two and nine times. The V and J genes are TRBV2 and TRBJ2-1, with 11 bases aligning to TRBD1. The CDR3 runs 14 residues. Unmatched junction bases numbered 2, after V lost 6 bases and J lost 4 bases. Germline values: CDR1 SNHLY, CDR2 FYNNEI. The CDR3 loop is CASRGTGGYNEQFF. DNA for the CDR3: TGTGCCAGCAGAGGGACAGGGGGATACAATGAGCAGTTCTTC.